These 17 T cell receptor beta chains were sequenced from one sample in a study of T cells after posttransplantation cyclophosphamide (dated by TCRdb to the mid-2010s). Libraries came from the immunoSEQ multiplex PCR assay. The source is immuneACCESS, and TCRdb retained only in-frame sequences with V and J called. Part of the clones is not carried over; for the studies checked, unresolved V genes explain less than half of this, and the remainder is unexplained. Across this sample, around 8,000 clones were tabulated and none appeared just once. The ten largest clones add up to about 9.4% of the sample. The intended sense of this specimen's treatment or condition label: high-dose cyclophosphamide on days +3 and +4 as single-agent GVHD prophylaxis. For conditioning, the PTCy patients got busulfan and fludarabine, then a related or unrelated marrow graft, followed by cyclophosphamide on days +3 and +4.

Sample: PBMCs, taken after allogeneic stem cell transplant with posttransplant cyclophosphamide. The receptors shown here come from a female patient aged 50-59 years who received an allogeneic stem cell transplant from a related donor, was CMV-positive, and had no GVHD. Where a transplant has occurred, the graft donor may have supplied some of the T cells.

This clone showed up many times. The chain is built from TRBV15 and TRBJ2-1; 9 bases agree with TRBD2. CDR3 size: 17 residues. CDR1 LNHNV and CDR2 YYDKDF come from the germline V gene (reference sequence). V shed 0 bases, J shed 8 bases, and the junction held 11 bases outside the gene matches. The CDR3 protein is CATSREGGGREGHEQFF. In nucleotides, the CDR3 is TGTGCCACCAGCAGAGAGGGAGGCGGGAGGGAAGGTCATGAGCAGTTCTTC.

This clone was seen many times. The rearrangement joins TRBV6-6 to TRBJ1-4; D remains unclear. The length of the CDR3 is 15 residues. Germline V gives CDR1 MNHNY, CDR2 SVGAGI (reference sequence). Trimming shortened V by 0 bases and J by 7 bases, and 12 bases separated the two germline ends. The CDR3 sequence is CASSYSKQLGEKLFF. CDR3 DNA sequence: TGTGCCAGCAGTTACTCGAAACAGTTGGGTGAAAAACTGTTTTTT.

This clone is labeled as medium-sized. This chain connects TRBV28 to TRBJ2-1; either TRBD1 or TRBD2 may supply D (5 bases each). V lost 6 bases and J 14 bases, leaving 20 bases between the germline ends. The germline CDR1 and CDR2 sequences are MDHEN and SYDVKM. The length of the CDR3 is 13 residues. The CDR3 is CASRSNGIREKFF. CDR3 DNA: TGTGCCAGCAGGTCCAACGGCATCAGGGAGAAGTTCTTC.

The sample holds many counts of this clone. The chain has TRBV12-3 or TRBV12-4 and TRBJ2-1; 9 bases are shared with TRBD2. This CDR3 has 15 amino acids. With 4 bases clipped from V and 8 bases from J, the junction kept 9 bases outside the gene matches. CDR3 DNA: TGTGCCAGCAGTTATAGCGGGAGTAGAGAGGATGAGCAGTTCTTC. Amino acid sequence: CASSYSGSREDEQFF.

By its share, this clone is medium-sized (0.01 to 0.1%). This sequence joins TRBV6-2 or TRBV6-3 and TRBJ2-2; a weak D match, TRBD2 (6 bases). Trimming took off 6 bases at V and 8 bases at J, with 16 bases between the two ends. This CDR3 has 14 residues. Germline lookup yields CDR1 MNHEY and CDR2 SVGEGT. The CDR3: CASRLGTRGGELFF. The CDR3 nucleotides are TGTGCCAGCAGACTTGGGACTCGAGGAGGGGAGCTGTTTTTT.

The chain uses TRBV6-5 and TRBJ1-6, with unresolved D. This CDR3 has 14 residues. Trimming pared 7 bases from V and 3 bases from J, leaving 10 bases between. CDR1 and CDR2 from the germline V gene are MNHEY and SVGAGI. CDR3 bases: TGTGCCAGCAAGTCCCGGGTCTATAATTCACCCCTCCACTTT. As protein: CASKSRVYNSPLHF.

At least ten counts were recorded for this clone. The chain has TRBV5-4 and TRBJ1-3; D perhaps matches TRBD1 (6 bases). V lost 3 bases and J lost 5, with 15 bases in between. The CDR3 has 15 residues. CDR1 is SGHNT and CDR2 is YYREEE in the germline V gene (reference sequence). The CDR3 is CASSSPTGSRNTIYF. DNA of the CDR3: TGTGCCAGCAGCTCCCCGACAGGATCTAGAAACACCATATATTTT.

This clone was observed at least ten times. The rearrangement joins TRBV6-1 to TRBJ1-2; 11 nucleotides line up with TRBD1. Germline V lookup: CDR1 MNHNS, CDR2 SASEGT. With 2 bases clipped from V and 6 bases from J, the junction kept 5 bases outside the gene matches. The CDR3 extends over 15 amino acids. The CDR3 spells CASSERGTGGHGYTF. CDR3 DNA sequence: TGTGCCAGCAGTGAAAGAGGGACAGGGGGTCATGGCTACACCTTC.

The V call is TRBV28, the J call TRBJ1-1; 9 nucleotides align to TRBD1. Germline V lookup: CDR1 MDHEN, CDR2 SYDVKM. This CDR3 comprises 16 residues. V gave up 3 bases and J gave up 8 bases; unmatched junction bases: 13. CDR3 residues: CASSFRGQGTFPEAFF. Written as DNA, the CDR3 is TGTGCCAGCAGTTTTAGGGGACAGGGAACGTTTCCCGAAGCTTTCTTT.

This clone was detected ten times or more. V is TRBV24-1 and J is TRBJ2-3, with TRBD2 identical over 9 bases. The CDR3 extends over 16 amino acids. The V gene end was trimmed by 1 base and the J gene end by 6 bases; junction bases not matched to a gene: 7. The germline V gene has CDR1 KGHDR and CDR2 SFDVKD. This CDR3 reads CATSDFAGGPSDTQYF. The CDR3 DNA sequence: TGTGCCACCAGTGATTTTGCGGGAGGGCCCTCGGATACGCAGTATTTT.

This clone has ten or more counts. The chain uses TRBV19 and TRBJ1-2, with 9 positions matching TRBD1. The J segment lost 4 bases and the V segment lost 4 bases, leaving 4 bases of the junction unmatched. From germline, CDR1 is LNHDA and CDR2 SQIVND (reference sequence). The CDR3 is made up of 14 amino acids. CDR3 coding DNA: TGTGCCAGTAGTAGGGACAGGGAGACCTATGGCTACACCTTC. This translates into CASSRDRETYGYTF.

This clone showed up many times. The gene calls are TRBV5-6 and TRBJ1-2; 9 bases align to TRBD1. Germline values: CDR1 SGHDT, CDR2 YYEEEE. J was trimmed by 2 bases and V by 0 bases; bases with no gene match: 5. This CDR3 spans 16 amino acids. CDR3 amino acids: CASSLASGTGNYGYTF. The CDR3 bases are TGTGCCAGCAGCTTGGCCTCGGGGACAGGGAACTATGGCTACACCTTC.

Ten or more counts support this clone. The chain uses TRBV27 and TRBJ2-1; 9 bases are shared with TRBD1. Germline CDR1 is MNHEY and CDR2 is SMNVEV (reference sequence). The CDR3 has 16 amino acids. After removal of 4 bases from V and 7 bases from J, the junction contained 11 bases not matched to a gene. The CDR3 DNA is TGTGCCAGCAGTTGGGACCCGGGACAGGGCATGAATGAGCAGTTCTTC. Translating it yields CASSWDPGQGMNEQFF.

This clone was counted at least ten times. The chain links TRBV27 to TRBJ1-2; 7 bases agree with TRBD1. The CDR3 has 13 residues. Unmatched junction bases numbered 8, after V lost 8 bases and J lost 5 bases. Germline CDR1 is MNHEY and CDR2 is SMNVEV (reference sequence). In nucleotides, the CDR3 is TGTGCCAGCCAAGACAGGGTCGGATATGGCTACACCTTC. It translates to CASQDRVGYGYTF.

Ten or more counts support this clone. CDR3 sequence reads: CASSYSGSSHEQYF. As DNA, the CDR3 is TGTGCCAGCAGTTACTCGGGGTCTAGCCACGAGCAGTACTTC. The chain is built from TRBV6-5 and TRBJ2-7, with D perhaps TRBD2 (5 bases). This CDR3 spans 14 amino acids. Trimming took 0 bases from V and 5 from J, leaving 11 bases between them. CDR1 and CDR2 (germline): MNHEY, SVGAGI.

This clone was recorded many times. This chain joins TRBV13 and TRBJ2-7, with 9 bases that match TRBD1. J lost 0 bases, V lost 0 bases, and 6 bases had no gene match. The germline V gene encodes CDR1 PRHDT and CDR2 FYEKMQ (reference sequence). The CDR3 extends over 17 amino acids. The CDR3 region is CASSLGGQGLDSYEQYF. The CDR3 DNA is TGTGCCAGCAGCTTAGGAGGACAGGGGTTAGACTCCTACGAGCAGTACTTC.

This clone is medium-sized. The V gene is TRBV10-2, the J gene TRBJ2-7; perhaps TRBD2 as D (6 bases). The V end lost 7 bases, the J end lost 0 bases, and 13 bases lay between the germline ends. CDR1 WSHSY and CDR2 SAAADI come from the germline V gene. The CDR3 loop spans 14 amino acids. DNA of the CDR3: TGCGCCAGCAAGTTTAGCGGTAGCTCCTACGAGCAGTACTTC. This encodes CASKFSGSSYEQYF.